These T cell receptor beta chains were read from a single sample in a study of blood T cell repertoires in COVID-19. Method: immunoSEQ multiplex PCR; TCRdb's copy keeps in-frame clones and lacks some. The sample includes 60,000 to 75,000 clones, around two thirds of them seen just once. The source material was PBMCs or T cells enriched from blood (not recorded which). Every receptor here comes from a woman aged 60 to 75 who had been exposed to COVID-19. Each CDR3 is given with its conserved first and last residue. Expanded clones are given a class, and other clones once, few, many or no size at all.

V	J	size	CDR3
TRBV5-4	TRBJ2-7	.	CASSLLAGGYEQYF
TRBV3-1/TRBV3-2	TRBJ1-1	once	CASSQLGQDTEAFF
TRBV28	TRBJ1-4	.	CASSPGTGFGKLFF
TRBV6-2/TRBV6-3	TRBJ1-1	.	CASSRQGKNTEAFF
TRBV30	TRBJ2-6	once	CALGGSSGANVLTF
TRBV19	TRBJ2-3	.	CASSMLSQGKGTDTQYF
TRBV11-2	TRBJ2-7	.	CASTQGGGSEQYF
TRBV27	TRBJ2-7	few	CASSDPAGAYNEQYF
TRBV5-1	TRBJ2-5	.	CASSFGRYQETQYF
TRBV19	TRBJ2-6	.	CASRLLSGANVLTF
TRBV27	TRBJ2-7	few	CASSLSTVYEQYF
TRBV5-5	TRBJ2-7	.	CASSITADYEQYF
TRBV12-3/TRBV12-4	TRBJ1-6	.	CASRPRDSPLHF
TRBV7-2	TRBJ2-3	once	CASSALWGQFTDTQYF
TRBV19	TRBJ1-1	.	CASSVADSRDTEAFF
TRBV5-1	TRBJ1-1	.	CASSSLEGVGAEAFF
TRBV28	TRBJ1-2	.	CASSARTGRGYTF
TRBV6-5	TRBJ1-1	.	CASSHGSAEAFF
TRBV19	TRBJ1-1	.	CASRGGVNTEAFF
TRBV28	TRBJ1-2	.	CASSFGTGDGYTF
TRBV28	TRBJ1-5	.	CASTPSQGGNQPQHF
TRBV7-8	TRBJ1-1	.	CASSLGGITGVGMNMNTEAFF
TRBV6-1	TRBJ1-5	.	CASSEGVKQPQHF
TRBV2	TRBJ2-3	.	CASREKREGTDTQYF
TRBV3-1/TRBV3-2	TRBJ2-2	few	CASSRGTGGTGELFF
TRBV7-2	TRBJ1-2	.	CASTTGTRGYTF
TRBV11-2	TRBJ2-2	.	CASSLTDTGELFF
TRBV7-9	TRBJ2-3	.	CASSNTQTGAADTQYF
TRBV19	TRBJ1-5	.	CASSLLGQAGQPQHF
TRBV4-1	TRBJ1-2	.	CASSPHSDSGGYTF
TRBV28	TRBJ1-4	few	CASSLIPQGGGGSYEKLFF
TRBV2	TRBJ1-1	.	CASSSRDRPTEAFF
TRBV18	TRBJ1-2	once	CASSTGFNYGYTF
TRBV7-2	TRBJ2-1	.	CASSYGVLTYNEQFF
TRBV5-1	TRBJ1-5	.	CASSPSGQGSGQPQHF
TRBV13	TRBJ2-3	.	CASSSGQGRQYF
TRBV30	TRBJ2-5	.	CAWGREGHGTQYF
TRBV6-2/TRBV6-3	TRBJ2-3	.	CASSSGTSGTTTDTQYF
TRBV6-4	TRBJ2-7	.	CASSVLLAGIHEQYF
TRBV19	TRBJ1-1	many	CASSIQGGNTEAFF
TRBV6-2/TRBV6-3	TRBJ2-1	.	CASSFNPGLAGGYPRNEQFF
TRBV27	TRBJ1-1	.	CASSLLPDRGNTEAFF
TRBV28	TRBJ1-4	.	CASTMVGQTNEKLFF